This is a list of T cell receptor beta chains from one sample in a study of T cell responses to AZD1222 COVID-19 vaccine. The table came from immunoSEQ multiplex PCR; TCRdb's copy has only in-frame clones and leaves some out. Here the sample spans some 130,000 clones, around nine tenths being singletons. The specimen was peripheral blood, collected on day 0 of AZD1222 vaccination. The source is an adult in good health. Both conserved end residues are trimmed from each CDR3. Fields, in order: CDR3 length, V gene, CDR3 protein.

13 TRBV6-4 ASSYQGGANTEAF
14 TRBV19 ASTGTAGTGTYGYT
9 TRBV12-3/TRBV12-4 ASSLAGGQF
15 TRBV5-4 ASNSFVGSPLGTEAF
13 TRBV5-5 ASSPEGVTNTEAF
14 TRBV5-4 ASSPGTALANYGYT
15 TRBV19 ASSAQPTSGPGNTIY
14 TRBV6-5 ASSYDRGSPYNEQF
14 TRBV19 ATKPPGTKRNQPQH
15 TRBV24-1 ATSDPGTRGPQETQY
17 TRBV7-3 ASKTIGRTGGALDTEAF
9 TRBV30 AWSVTGEQF
12 TRBV7-2 ASSLDMRSDTQY
16 TRBV2 ASIPFWAGDSSNYGYT
13 TRBV2 ASRTGQQRYAEAF
13 TRBV19 ASRPPSDGGNTIY
10 TRBV6-6 ASSFTGNTIY
16 TRBV18 ASSPNLQRGTSTDTQY
11 TRBV5-5 ASRTSGGYEQY
13 TRBV19 ASSNPSTASYEQY
12 TRBV25-1 ASSPRGSNTEAF
12 TRBV9 ASSPKGTFAEAF
14 TRBV6-1 ASSGGDSLSGVKLF
13 TRBV24-1 ATSGTGGQGQPQH
12 TRBV29-1 SVVGGAGYNEQF
14 TRBV7-9 ASSLFRDRANYGYT
14 TRBV7-9 ASSLGGQGALETQY
12 TRBV19 PPRSTGENEKLF
11 TRBV9 ASSPNLSYEQY
11 TRBV29-1 SVEDLGTGELF
12 TRBV30 AWATGGGGNTIY
12 TRBV19 ASSPEQGNTEAF
11 TRBV28 ASSLSGSYGYT
13 TRBV11-3 ASSLEEGGRETQY
14 TRBV7-9 ASSSLSGRSTGELF
11 TRBV6-5 ASSRDRKGEQY
13 TRBV30 AWTGDGSSNQPQH
12 TRBV7-6 ASSPQSPPGELF
13 TRBV5-1 ASSPRGTTNEKLF
13 TRBV5-1 ASGPGGGSYNEQF
10 TRBV12-3/TRBV12-4 ASSLGTVEAF
10 TRBV30 AGNRDGQPQH
14 TRBV7-9 ASSLSTGIKEDTQY
11 TRBV19 ASQGPGNQPQH
12 TRBV29-1 SVGTSANTGELF
12 TRBV28 ASSPGTGGYEQY
11 TRBV5-1 ASSWAPGEKLF
13 TRBV2 ASRQTGMGTDTQY
13 TRBV3-1/TRBV3-2 ASSQEFRGVDGYT
11 TRBV30 AWGRLSGNTIY
12 TRBV10-1 ASSDLGRDYEQY
9 TRBV12-2 ASRPYELAF
11 TRBV18 ASSPGQDYGYT
12 TRBV7-8 ASSLALRGTEAF
11 TRBV5-1 ASSEIVGEPQH
11 TRBV14 ASSPQNTGELF
12 TRBV7-6 ASSLAGGSGELF
11 TRBV14 ASRPGQNYGYT
12 TRBV5-1 ASSPGLAPYEQY
11 TRBV7-3 ASSLGTSTSKH